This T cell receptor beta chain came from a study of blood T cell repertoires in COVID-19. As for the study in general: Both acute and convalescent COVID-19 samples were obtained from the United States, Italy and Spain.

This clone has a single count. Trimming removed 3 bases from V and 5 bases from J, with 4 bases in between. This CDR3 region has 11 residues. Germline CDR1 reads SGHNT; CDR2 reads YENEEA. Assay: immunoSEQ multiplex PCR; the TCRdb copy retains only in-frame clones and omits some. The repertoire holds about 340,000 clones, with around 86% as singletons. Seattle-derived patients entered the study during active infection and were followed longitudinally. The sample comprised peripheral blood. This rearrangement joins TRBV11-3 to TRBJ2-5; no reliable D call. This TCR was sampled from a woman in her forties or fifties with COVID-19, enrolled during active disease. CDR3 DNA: TGTGCCAGCAGCTTCGGGGAGACCCAGTACTTC. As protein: CASSFGETQYF.